The 14 T cell receptor beta chains presented below share a single source sample, sequenced in a study of T cell changes during pregnancy in multiple sclerosis. Clones were read by immunoSEQ multiplex PCR, and TCRdb kept only the in-frame ones, dropping some. The table has tens of thousands of clones, roughly 93% seen once. This sample comprised peripheral blood, obtained in the second trimester of pregnancy. Receptor source: a female donor with multiple sclerosis, enrolled in a pregnancy study.

The chain combines TRBV6-5 with TRBJ2-2; maybe TRBD2 (5 bases). From germline, CDR1 is MNHEY and CDR2 SVGAGI. V was pared by 5 bases and J by 14 bases, with 15 bases between. This CDR3 has 12 residues. DNA of the CDR3: TGTGCCAGCAGTCCCCCTTTAGGAGGTCTGTTTTTT. Its protein is CASSPPLGGLFF.

The genes are TRBV19 and TRBJ2-7; tentative D call: TRBD1 (6 bases). CDR1 and CDR2 from the germline V gene are LNHDA and SQIVND (reference sequence). The CDR3 sequence is 12 residues long. DNA for the CDR3: TGTGCAGCAGGGGTGGGGAAGAACGAGCAGTACTTC. Translated: CAAGVGKNEQYF.

V is TRBV13 and J is TRBJ2-7; D is uncertain. Per germline, CDR1 PRHDT and CDR2 FYEKMQ (reference sequence). Trimming removed 5 bases from V and 1 base from J, with 15 bases in between. CDR3 length equals 15 residues. The CDR3: CASSPKSPFSYEQYF. CDR3 sequence (DNA): TGTGCCAGCAGCCCCAAGAGTCCGTTTTCCTACGAGCAGTACTTC.

This rearrangement joins TRBV9 to TRBJ2-7, with D tentatively TRBD1 (6 bases). The CDR3 length is 14 residues. The V gene's germline CDR1 is SGDLS and CDR2 YYNGEE. The germline V and J ends were trimmed by 4 bases and 2 bases, with 13 bases remaining between them. Here the CDR3 DNA reads TGTGCCAGCAGCCCCTACAGGGACCCCTACGAGCAGTACTTC. This translates into CASSPYRDPYEQYF.

This chain uses TRBV27 with TRBJ2-6; D gene ambiguous. The ends were cut back, 5 bases at V and 0 bases at J, with 8 bases in the middle. Germline V gene lookup returns CDR1 MNHEY and CDR2 SMNVEV (reference sequence). CDR3 length: 15 residues. The CDR3 sequence is CASSQAVSGANVLTF. In nucleotides, the CDR3 is TGTGCCAGCAGTCAGGCCGTCTCTGGGGCCAACGTCCTGACTTTC.

This chain connects TRBV5-4 to TRBJ1-2; D is perhaps TRBD1 (6 bases). Trimming cost V 3 bases and J 6 bases, with 15 bases left between them. The germline CDR1 and CDR2 sequences are SGHNT and YYREEE (reference sequence). The CDR3 covers 14 residues. CDR3 sequence (DNA): TGTGCCAGCAGCTCCACAGGGAGTCCACATGGCTACACCTTC. Translated, it gives CASSSTGSPHGYTF.

The chain has TRBV5-1 and TRBJ2-3; 7 nucleotides match TRBD2. The trim removed 3 bases at V and 1 base at J, leaving 2 bases unmatched. This CDR3 region has 14 residues. Germline lookup yields CDR1 SGHRS and CDR2 YFSETQ. In DNA form, the CDR3 reads TGCGCCAGCAGCTACAGCGGGGGCACAGATACGCAGTATTTT. Amino acid sequence: CASSYSGGTDTQYF.

J is TRBJ2-7 and V is TRBV7-6, with D possibly matching TRBD1 (6 bases). This CDR3 is built from 13 residues. Germline V gives CDR1 SGHVS, CDR2 FNYEAQ. The germline V and J ends were trimmed by 5 bases and 6 bases, with 14 bases remaining between them. The CDR3 here is CASSQGDTLEQYF. The CDR3 coding sequence is TGTGCCAGCAGCCAAGGGGACACACTCGAGCAGTACTTC. The full variable domain, rest sourced from reference TRBV7-6 and TRBJ2-7, is GAGVSQSPRYKVTKRGQDVALRCDPISGHVSLYWYRQALGQGPEFLTYFNYEAQQDKSGLPNDRFSAERPEGSISTLTIQRTEQRDSAMYRCASSQGDTLEQYFGPGTRLTVT.

The chain uses TRBV4-1 and TRBJ2-1, with D unclear. V gave up 0 bases and J gave up 0 bases, with 6 bases separating them. Germline CDR1 MGHRA, CDR2 YSYEKL. There are 15 residues in the CDR3. CDR3 nucleotide sequence: TGCGCCAGCAGCCAAGAGTACAGCTCCTACAATGAGCAGTTCTTC. Protein sequence: CASSQEYSSYNEQFF.

V gene TRBV5-1 combines with J gene TRBJ2-6, with 8 bases that match TRBD2. The CDR3 extends over 16 amino acids. V shed 0 bases, J shed 4 bases, and the junction held 3 bases outside the gene matches. The germline gives CDR1 SGHRS, CDR2 YFSETQ. The CDR3: CASSLAIAGGANVLTF. The CDR3 nucleotides read TGCGCCAGCAGCTTGGCCATAGCGGGGGGGGCCAACGTCCTGACTTTC. The complete variable domain, with remaining parts taken from reference TRBV5-1 and TRBJ2-6, reads KAGVTQTPRYLIKTRGQQVTLSCSPISGHRSVSWYQQTPGQGLQFLFEYFSETQRNKGNFPGRFSGRQFSNSRSEMNVSTLELGDSALYLCASSLAIAGGANVLTFGAGSRLTVL.

The J gene is TRBJ1-4, the V gene TRBV15; 11 positions agree with TRBD1. This CDR3 is 19 amino acids long. CDR1 and CDR2 (germline): LNHNV, YYDKDF (reference sequence). The ends lost 0 bases at V and 5 bases at J; junction bases unmatched: 11. The CDR3 DNA is TGTGCCACCAGCAGAGAGGGGGCCGGGACAGGGGGGAAAAATGAAAAACTGTTTTTT. Its translation: CATSREGAGTGGKNEKLFF. Variable domain in full (rest from reference TRBV15 and TRBJ1-4): DAMVIQNPRYQVTQFGKPVTLSCSQTLNHNVMYWYQQKSSQAPKLLFHYYDKDFNNEADTPDNFQSRRPNTSFCFLDIRSPGLGDTAMYLCATSREGAGTGGKNEKLFFGSGTQLSVL.

This chain connects TRBV5-1 to TRBJ2-7; D gene ambiguous. Germline-derived CDR1 and CDR2 are SGHRS and YFSETQ. V was pared by 1 base and J by 0 bases, with 5 bases between. The CDR3 totals 13 residues. In DNA, the CDR3 is TGCGCCAGCAGCTTGACACCCTCCTACGAGCAGTACTTC. It is translated as CASSLTPSYEQYF.

The chain links TRBV2 to TRBJ2-7; D possibly corresponds to TRBD2 (6 bases). The germline gives CDR1 SNHLY, CDR2 FYNNEI. The CDR3 has 15 residues. Trimming removed 6 bases at V and 1 base at J, with 16 bases between. CDR3 nucleotide sequence: TGTGCCAGCAGAGAAACACCGGGACTTTCCTACGAGCAGTACTTC. Its translation is CASRETPGLSYEQYF.

The table lists this clone with a count of one. J is TRBJ1-2 and V is TRBV5-6, with 8 positions matching TRBD1. Germline CDR1 is SGHDT and CDR2 is YYEEEE. J gave up 7 bases and V 4 bases, and 9 bases lay outside the gene matches. The CDR3 has 14 residues. Written as DNA, the CDR3 is TGTGCCAGCAGCACGCGGACAGGGCGGAGTGGCTACACCTTC. Protein: CASSTRTGRSGYTF.